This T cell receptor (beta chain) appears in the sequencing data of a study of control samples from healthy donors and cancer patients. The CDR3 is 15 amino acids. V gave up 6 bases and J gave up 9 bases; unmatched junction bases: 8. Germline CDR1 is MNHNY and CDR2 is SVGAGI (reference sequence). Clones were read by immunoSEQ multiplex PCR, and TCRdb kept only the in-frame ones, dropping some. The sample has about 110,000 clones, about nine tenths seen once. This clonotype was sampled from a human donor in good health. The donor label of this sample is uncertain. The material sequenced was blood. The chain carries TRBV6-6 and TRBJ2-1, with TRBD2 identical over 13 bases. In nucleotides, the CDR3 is TGTGCCAGCAGAAGAACTAGCGGGGGGGTTCGTGAGCAGTTCTTC. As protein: CASRRTSGGVREQFF.